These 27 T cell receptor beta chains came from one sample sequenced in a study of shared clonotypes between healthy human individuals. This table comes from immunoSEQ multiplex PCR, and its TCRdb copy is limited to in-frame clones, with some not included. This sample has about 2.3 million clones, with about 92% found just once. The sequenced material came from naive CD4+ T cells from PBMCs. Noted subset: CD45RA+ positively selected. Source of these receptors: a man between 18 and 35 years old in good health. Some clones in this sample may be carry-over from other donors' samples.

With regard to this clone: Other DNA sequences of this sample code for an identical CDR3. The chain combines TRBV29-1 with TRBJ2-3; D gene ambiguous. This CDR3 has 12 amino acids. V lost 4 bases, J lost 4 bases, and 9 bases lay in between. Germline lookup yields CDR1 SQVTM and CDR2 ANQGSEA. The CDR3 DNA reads TGCAGCGTTGGACGGCCCCCAGATACGCAGTATTTT. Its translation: CSVGRPPDTQYF.

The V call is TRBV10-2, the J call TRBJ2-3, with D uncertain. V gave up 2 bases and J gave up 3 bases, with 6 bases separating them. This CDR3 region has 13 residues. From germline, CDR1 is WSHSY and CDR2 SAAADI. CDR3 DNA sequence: TGCGCCAGCAGTGAGAGAAAGACAGATACGCAGTATTTT. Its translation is CASSERKTDTQYF.

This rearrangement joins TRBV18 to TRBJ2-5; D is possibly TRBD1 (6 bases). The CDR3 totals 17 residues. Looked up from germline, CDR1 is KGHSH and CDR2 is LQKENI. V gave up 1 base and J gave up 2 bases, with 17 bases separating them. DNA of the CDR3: TGTGCCAGCTCACCACGGGTGGGAACAGGGCGACAAGAGACCCAGTACTTC. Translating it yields CASSPRVGTGRQETQYF.

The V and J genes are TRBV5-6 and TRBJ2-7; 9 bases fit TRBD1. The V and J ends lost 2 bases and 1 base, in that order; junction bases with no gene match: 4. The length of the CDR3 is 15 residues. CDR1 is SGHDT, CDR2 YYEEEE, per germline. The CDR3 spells CASSFRQGGSYEQYF. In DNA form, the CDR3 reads TGTGCCAGCAGCTTTAGACAGGGGGGATCCTACGAGCAGTACTTC. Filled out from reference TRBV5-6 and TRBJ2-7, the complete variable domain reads DAGVTQSPTHLIKTRGQQVTLRCSPKSGHDTVSWYQQALGQGPQFIFQYYEEEERQRGNFPDRFSGHQFPNYSSELNVNALLLGDSALYLCASSFRQGGSYEQYFGPGTRLTVT.

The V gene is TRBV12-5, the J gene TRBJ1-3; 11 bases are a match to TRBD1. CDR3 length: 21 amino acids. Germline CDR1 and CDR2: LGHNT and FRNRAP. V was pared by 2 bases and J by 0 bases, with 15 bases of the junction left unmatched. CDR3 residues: CASGLRLNEKGQGGSGNTIYF. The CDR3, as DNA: TGTGCTAGTGGTTTGAGACTAAATGAAAAGGGACAGGGGGGCTCTGGAAACACCATATATTTT.

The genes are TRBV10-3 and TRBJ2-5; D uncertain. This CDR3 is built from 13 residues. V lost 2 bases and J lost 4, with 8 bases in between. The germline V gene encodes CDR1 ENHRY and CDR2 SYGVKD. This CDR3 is CAISEGPRETQYF. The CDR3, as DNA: TGTGCCATCAGTGAGGGACCCCGAGAGACCCAGTACTTC.

CDR3 nucleotides: TGTGCCAGTAGTCCCCCTTTACAGTACCAACCCAGCAATGAGCAGTTCTTC. Translated, it gives CASSPPLQYQPSNEQFF. The chain uses TRBV19 and TRBJ2-1; D unresolved. Germline lookup yields CDR1 LNHDA and CDR2 SQIVND (reference sequence). Trimming removed 5 bases from V and 6 bases from J, with 23 bases in between. The CDR3 covers 17 residues.

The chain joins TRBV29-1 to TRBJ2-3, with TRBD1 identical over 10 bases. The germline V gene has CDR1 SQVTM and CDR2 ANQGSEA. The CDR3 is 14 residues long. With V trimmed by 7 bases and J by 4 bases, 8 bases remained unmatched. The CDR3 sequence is CSAPTGGFADTQYF. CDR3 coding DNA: TGCAGCGCGCCGACAGGGGGCTTCGCAGATACGCAGTATTTT.

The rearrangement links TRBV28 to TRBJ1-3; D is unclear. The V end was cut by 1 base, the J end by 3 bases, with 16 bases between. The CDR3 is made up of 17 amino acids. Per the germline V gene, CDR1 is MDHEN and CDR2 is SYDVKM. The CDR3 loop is CASSLLEAGSFGNTIYF. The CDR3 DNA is TGTGCCAGCAGTTTATTAGAGGCGGGGTCATTTGGAAACACCATATATTTT.

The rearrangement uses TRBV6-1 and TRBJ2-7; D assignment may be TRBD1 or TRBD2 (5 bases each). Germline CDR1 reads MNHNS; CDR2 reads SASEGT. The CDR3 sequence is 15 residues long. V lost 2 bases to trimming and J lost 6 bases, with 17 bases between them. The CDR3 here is CASSEYGRGRGEQYF. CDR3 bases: TGTGCCAGCAGTGAATACGGACGGGGACGGGGCGAGCAGTACTTC.

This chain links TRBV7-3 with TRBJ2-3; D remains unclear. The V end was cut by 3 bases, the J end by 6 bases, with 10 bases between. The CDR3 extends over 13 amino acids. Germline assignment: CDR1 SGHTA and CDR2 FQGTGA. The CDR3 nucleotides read TGTGCCAGCAGCTTGGGATCGTGGGATACGCAGTATTTT. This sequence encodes CASSLGSWDTQYF.

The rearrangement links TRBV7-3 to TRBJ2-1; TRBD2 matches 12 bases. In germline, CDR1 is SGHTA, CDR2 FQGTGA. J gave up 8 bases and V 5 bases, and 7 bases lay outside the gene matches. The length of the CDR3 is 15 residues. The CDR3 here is CASSLRLAGVYEQFF. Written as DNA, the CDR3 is TGTGCCAGCAGCCTTAGACTAGCGGGAGTGTATGAGCAGTTCTTC.

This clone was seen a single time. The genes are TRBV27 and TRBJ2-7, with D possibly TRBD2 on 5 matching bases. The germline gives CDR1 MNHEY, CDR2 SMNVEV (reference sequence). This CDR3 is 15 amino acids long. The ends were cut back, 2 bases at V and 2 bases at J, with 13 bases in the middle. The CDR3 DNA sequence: TGTGCCAGCAGTTTAAGAGGGTATTTAACCTACGAGCAGTACTTC. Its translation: CASSLRGYLTYEQYF.

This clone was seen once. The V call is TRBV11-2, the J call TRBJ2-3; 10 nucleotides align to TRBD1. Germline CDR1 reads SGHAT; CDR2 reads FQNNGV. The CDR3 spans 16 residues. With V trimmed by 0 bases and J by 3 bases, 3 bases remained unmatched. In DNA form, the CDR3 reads TGTGCCAGCAGCTTAGATCTGGACAGGGGGACAGATACGCAGTATTTT. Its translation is CASSLDLDRGTDTQYF.

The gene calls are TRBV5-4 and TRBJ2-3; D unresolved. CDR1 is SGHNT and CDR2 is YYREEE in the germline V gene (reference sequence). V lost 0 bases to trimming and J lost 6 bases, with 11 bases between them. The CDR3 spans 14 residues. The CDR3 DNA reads TGTGCCAGCAGCTTGGCCGGCTCTCGTGATACGCAGTATTTT. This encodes CASSLAGSRDTQYF. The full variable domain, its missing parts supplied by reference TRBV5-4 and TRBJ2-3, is ETGVTQSPTHLIKTRGQQVTLRCSSQSGHNTVSWYQQALGQGPQFIFQYYREEENGRGNFPPRFSGLQFPNYSSELNVNALELDDSALYLCASSLAGSRDTQYFGPGTRLTVL.

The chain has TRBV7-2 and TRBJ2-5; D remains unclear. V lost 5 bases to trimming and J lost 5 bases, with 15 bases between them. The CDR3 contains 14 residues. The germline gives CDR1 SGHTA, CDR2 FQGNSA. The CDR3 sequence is CASSPVATAETQYF. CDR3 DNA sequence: TGTGCCAGCAGCCCAGTGGCTACAGCTGAGACCCAGTACTTC.

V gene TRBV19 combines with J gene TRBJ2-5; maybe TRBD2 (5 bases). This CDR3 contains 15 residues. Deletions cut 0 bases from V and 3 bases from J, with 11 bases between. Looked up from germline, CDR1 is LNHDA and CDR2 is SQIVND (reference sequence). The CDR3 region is CASSIDRLREETQYF. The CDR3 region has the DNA TGTGCCAGTAGTATAGACCGGTTGAGGGAAGAGACCCAGTACTTC.

The CDR3 is CASSPNLSRDTDTQYF. The CDR3 DNA follows: TGCGCCAGCAGCCCGAACCTCTCCAGGGACACAGATACGCAGTATTTT. The chain employs TRBV5-1 and TRBJ2-3; TRBD1 might be the D (5 bases). The V and J ends lost 4 bases and 2 bases respectively, with 17 bases between them. Germline CDR1 reads SGHRS; CDR2 reads YFSETQ. CDR3 length: 16 amino acids.

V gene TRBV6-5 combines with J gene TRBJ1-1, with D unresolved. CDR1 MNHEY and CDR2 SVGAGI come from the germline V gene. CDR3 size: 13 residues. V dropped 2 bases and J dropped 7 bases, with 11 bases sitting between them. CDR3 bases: TGTGCCAGCAGTTACGGGCAGCCCTTTGAAGCTTTCTTT. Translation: CASSYGQPFEAFF.

The CDR3 DNA is TGTGCCGGAGACAGGGGGCGAGCAGAGACCCAGTACTTC. This gives the protein CAGDRGRAETQYF. The rearrangement uses TRBV6-1 and TRBJ2-5; 10 positions agree with TRBD1. The CDR3 has 13 residues. Losses at the gene ends were 11 bases for V and 4 bases for J; bases not matched to a gene: 7. Germline V gene data show CDR1 as MNHNS and CDR2 as SASEGT.

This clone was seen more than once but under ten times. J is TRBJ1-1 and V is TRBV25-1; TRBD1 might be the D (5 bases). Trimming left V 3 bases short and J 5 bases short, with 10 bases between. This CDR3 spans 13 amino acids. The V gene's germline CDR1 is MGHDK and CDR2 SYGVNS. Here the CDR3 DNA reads TGTGCCAGCAGTGACAGGGTGGGGACTGAAGCTTTCTTT. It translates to CASSDRVGTEAFF.

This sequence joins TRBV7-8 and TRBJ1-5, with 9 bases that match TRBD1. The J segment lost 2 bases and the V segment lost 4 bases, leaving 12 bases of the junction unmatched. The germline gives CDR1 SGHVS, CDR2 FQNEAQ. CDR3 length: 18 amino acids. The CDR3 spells CASSWGQGTHSGNQPQHF. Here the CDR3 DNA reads TGTGCCAGCAGCTGGGGACAGGGAACTCATTCGGGCAATCAGCCCCAGCATTTT.

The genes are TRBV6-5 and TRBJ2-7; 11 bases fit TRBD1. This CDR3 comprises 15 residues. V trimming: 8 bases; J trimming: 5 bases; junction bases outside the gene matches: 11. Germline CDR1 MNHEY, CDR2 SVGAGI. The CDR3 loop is CASGPTGTGGHEQYF. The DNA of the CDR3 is TGTGCCAGCGGCCCGACCGGGACAGGGGGTCACGAGCAGTACTTC.

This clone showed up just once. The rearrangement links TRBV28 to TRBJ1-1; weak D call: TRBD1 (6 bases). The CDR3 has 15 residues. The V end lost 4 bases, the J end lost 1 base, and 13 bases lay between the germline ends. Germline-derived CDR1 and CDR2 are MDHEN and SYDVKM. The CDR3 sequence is CASSSTGLKNTEAFF. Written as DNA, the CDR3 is TGTGCCAGCAGTTCGACAGGTTTAAAGAACACTGAAGCTTTCTTT. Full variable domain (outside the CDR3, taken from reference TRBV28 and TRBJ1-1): DVKVTQSSRYLVKRTGEKVFLECVQDMDHENMFWYRQDPGLGLRLIYFSYDVKMKEKGDIPEGYSVSREKKERFSLILESASTNQTSMYLCASSSTGLKNTEAFFGQGTRLTVV.

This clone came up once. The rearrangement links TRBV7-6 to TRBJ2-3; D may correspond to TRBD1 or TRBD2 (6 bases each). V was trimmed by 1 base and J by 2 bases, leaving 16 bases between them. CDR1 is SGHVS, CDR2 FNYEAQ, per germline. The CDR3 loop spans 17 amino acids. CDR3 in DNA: TGTGCCAGCAGCTTAGTTGGAGGGGGTTCTAACACAGATACGCAGTATTTT. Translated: CASSLVGGGSNTDTQYF.

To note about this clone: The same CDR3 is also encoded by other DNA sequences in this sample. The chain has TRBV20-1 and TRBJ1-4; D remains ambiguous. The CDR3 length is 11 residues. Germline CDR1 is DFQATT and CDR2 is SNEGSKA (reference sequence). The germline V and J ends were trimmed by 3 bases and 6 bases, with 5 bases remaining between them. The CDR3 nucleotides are TGCAGTGCTAGGGGTTATGAAAAACTGTTTTTT. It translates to CSARGYEKLFF.

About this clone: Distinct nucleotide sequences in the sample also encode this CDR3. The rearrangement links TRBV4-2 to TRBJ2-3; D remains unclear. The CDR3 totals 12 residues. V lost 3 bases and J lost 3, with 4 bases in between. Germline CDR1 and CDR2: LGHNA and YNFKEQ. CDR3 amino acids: CASSQVTDTQYF. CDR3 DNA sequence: TGTGCCAGCAGCCAGGTTACAGATACGCAGTATTTT.